The clone carrying this T cell receptor beta chain was seen just once. CDR1 is SNHLY and CDR2 is FYNNEI in the germline V gene. V shed 6 bases and J 3 bases; nucleotides not matched to a gene: 11. CDR3 length: 17 amino acids. Seattle cases were enrolled at active infection and followed longitudinally. The data belong to a study of blood T cell repertoires in COVID-19. Looking at the study overall: There were acute and convalescent COVID-19 samples, and they came from the United States, Italy and Spain. T cells, B-cell-depleted T cells, or PBMCs supplied cDNA or gDNA.

Study processing details: For nucleated cells, counts were estimated from reference gene primer amplification. Sequenced by immunoSEQ multiplex PCR; TCRdb stores in-frame clones only, minus some. The V and J calls and the clone size are those of that table, but D and trimming were determined from the DNA. The table records 150,000 to 200,000 clones, roughly four fifths of them present only once. Sequencing input: peripheral blood. The source of this sequence is a woman in her seventies with COVID-19, enrolled during active disease. This sequence joins TRBV2 and TRBJ2-1, with TRBD2 identical over 10 bases. The CDR3 nucleotides read TGTGCCAGCAGCCTCAGAGTACTAGCGGGACTCTACAATGAGCAGTTCTTC. Translating gives CASSLRVLAGLYNEQFF.